The sequence of this T cell receptor (beta chain) was determined in a study of technical replicates of blood from a few donors. Using immunoSEQ multiplex PCR, the repertoire was profiled, and TCRdb retains in-frame clones only, with some absent. Of over 75,000 clones listed, 95% are singletons. This clone has a single count. The material sequenced was T cells isolated from PBMCs. This clonotype was sampled from a human donor in good health.

In nucleotides, the CDR3 is TGTGCCAGCAGTGCGGGTAATCCGGGACTAGCGGGGGGGAAGCAGTACTTC. It is translated as CASSAGNPGLAGGKQYF. The rearrangement links TRBV6-1 to TRBJ2-7; 16 bases map to TRBD2. Per the germline V gene, CDR1 is MNHNS and CDR2 is SASEGT. The CDR3 extends over 17 amino acids. V gave up 4 bases and J gave up 8 bases; unmatched junction bases: 11.